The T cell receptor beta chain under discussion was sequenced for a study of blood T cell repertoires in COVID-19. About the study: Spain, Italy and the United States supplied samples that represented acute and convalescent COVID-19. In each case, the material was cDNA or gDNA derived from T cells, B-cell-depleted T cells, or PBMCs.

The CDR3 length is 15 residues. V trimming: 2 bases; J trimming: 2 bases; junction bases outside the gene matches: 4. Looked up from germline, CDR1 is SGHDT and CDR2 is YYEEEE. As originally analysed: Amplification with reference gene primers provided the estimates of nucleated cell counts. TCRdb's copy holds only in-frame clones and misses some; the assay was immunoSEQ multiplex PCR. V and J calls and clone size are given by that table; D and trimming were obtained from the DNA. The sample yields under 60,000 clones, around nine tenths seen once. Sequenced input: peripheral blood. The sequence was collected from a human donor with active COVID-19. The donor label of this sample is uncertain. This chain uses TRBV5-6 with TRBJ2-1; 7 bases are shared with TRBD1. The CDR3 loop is CASSFDRVAYNEQFF. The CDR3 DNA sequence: TGTGCCAGCAGCTTTGACAGGGTAGCCTACAATGAGCAGTTCTTC.